The sample holds many counts of the clone carrying this T cell receptor beta chain. What it recognizes is unknown. The V end was cut by 6 bases, the J end by 4 bases, with 17 bases between. The CDR3 totals 14 residues. The germline CDR1 and CDR2 sequences are DFQATT and SNEGSKA (reference sequence). Molecular barcoded adaptors covering alpha/delta and beta/gamma chains were used on approximately 400 ng RNA. TCRdb re-analysed the reads in MiXCR, keeping a single row per CDR3 protein. The repertoire includes 39,000 or so distinct CDR3 sequences, roughly 13% of them detected once, and approximately 28% sits in the top ten. The sample belongs to a study of read filtering for tumor transcriptome and immune sequencing. Study in general: The cohort had over 16 men and under 15 women aged about 47 to 90, mean about 67 years. Transcriptome libraries were built from DNase-treated RNA. IR-seq gave about 3.5 to 10.27 million TCR reads per sample; RNA-seq gave roughly 75 to 1,400.

Study-level findings and limits: The sorted CD138-negative fraction was a mixed bone marrow immune population, not purified T cells.

Sequenced sample: a population of CD138-negative cells sorted from bone marrow. V and J are TRBV20-1 and TRBJ2-3; perhaps TRBD1 as D (5 bases). This sequence originates from a donor at least 40 years old with multiple myeloma. The CDR3 region has the DNA TGCAGTGCACCGTCGCAGGGCAGAGCAGATACGCAGTATTTT. Translating gives CSAPSQGRADTQYF.